These 7 T cell receptor beta chains came from one sample sequenced in a study of T cell responses to AZD1222 COVID-19 vaccine. Method: immunoSEQ multiplex PCR; TCRdb's copy keeps in-frame clones and lacks some. The sample shows about 17,000 clones, 80% to 85% of them seen only once. The sequencing here drew on peripheral blood, taken 28 days after the second AZD1222 dose. The receptors were gathered from an adult who received the AZD1222 COVID-19 vaccine.

This chain connects TRBV2 to TRBJ2-3, with a tentative D call TRBD1 (6 bases). CDR3 length equals 15 residues. Germline CDR1 is SNHLY and CDR2 is FYNNEI. V gave up 4 bases and J gave up 8 bases, with 19 bases separating them. The CDR3 sequence: CASSVRTVLHGTQYF. The DNA of the CDR3 is TGTGCCAGCAGTGTGAGGACAGTCCTCCATGGTACGCAGTATTTT.

The chain links TRBV4-1 to TRBJ2-7; TRBD2 agrees at 7 bases. The germline gives CDR1 MGHRA, CDR2 YSYEKL. There are 15 residues in the CDR3. Trimming at V came to 4 bases and at J to 0 bases, leaving 6 bases not matched to a gene. The CDR3 DNA sequence: TGCGCCAGCAGCCCGTATAGCGGGCCCTCCTACGAGCAGTACTTC. Protein product: CASSPYSGPSYEQYF.

The sample holds a few counts of this clone. V is TRBV7-3 and J is TRBJ2-7, with D possibly being TRBD1 (7 bases). This CDR3 has 15 amino acids. CDR1 is SGHTA and CDR2 is FQGTGA in the germline V gene. The V end was cut by 5 bases, the J end by 2 bases, with 16 bases between. The chain's CDR3 is CASSEGAGNTYEQYF. The CDR3 DNA reads TGTGCCAGCAGCGAGGGGGCGGGGAACACCTACGAGCAGTACTTC.

The chain joins TRBV29-1 to TRBJ2-5; perhaps TRBD2 as D (7 bases). CDR1 is SQVTM, CDR2 ANQGSEA, per germline. The CDR3 consists of 13 residues. Trimming stripped 6 bases from V and 4 bases from J, with 15 bases between. The CDR3 reads CSVLTGRGETQYF. The CDR3 DNA follows: TGCAGCGTCCTTACAGGGAGGGGAGAGACCCAGTACTTC.

V and J are TRBV4-3 and TRBJ1-4; 9 bases are a match to TRBD1. This CDR3 has 16 amino acids. Germline V lookup: CDR1 LGHNA, CDR2 YSLEER. J gave up 7 bases and V 1 base, and 7 bases lay outside the gene matches. CDR3 region: CASSQATGGASEKLFF. The CDR3 DNA reads as TGCGCCAGCAGCCAAGCCACAGGGGGCGCGAGTGAAAAACTGTTTTTT.

V usage is TRBV28 and J usage is TRBJ1-5; D is undetermined. V gave up 4 bases and J gave up 7 bases, with 17 bases separating them. The CDR3 has 15 amino acids. The germline gives CDR1 MDHEN, CDR2 SYDVKM. CDR3 amino acids: CASSSRKNSGQPQHF. In DNA form, the CDR3 reads TGTGCCAGCAGTTCCCGGAAAAATAGCGGGCAGCCCCAGCATTTT.

The gene calls are TRBV30 and TRBJ2-3; the D is unclear. The CDR3 consists of 15 residues. Per germline, CDR1 GTSNPN and CDR2 SVGIG (reference sequence). V was pared by 1 base and J by 2 bases, with 13 bases between. CDR3 sequence (DNA): TGTGCCTGGAGTGATTACTCGACCTTCACAGATACGCAGTATTTT. Translation: CAWSDYSTFTDTQYF.